This passage covers 32 T cell receptor beta chains from one sample sequenced in a study of CD8 T cells in ankylosing spondylitis. Overall study findings and caveats: A TCR beta motif of eight highly homologous variants appeared characteristic of ankylosing spondylitis blood.

These receptors' antigens are unknown. TCRdb re-analysed the 5' RACE reads in MiXCR, keeping a single row per CDR3 protein. This table holds fewer than 750,000 distinct CDR3 sequences, about 20% found once. The material sequenced was blood, either unsorted or a sorted T cell fraction (not recorded which). The source of these receptors is a male donor with ankylosing spondylitis.

The CDR3 bases are TGTGCCAGCAGTTACTGGGGGGCTTGGCAGTACTTC. As protein: CASSYWGAWQYF. This rearrangement joins TRBV6-2 or TRBV6-3 to TRBJ2-7, with D perhaps assigned TRBD1 or TRBD2 (6 bases each). The CDR3 is 12 residues long. Germline V gene data show CDR1 as MNHEY and CDR2 as SVGEGT. Trimming pared 1 base from V and 9 bases from J, leaving 10 bases between.

This chain links TRBV5-1 with TRBJ2-2, with 7 positions matching TRBD2. Per germline, CDR1 SGHRS and CDR2 YFSETQ. The CDR3 covers 18 residues. V lost 3 bases and J lost 0; bases outside the gene matches: 11. The CDR3 DNA reads as TGCGCCAGCAGCTGGCTTCCGTCCGGGGGGACGAACACCGGGGAGCTGTTTTTT. This gives the protein CASSWLPSGGTNTGELFF.

This clonotype was found a few times. J is TRBJ1-2 and V is TRBV5-1, with 7 positions matching TRBD1. Germline CDR1 SGHRS, CDR2 YFSETQ. Losses at the gene ends were 1 base for V and 4 bases for J; bases not matched to a gene: 4. This CDR3 region has 14 residues. The CDR3 sequence: CASSLRGQRYGYTF. The CDR3 region has the DNA TGCGCCAGCAGCTTGCGGGGACAGCGCTATGGCTACACCTTC.

This chain links TRBV5-1 with TRBJ1-1, with D tentatively TRBD1 (6 bases). The germline V gene has CDR1 SGHRS and CDR2 YFSETQ. The V and J ends lost 2 bases and 1 base respectively, with 12 bases between them. CDR3 size: 15 residues. CDR3 sequence reads: CASSFQGPTNTEAFF. Written as DNA, the CDR3 is TGCGCCAGCAGCTTCCAGGGGCCTACGAACACTGAAGCTTTCTTT. The full variable domain, completed using reference TRBV5-1 and TRBJ1-1, is KAGVTQTPRYLIKTRGQQVTLSCSPISGHRSVSWYQQTPGQGLQFLFEYFSETQRNKGNFPGRFSGRQFSNSRSEMNVSTLELGDSALYLCASSFQGPTNTEAFFGQGTRLTVV.

The rearrangement uses TRBV6-5 and TRBJ1-3; D is ambiguous. Germline V CDR1 and CDR2: MNHEY, SVGAGI. Trimming stripped 2 bases from V and 0 bases from J, with 5 bases between. The CDR3 covers 14 residues. The CDR3 loop is CASSYGDSGNTIYF. CDR3 DNA: TGTGCCAGCAGTTACGGAGACTCTGGAAACACCATATATTTT.

Only a few counts were recorded for this clonotype. The rearrangement uses TRBV6-1 and TRBJ1-6, with D hard to call. Trimming pared 6 bases from V and 9 bases from J, leaving 15 bases between. The CDR3 sequence is 14 residues long. Germline lookup yields CDR1 MNHNS and CDR2 SASEGT. The CDR3 sequence is CASSRRHEGSPLHF. Here the CDR3 DNA reads TGTGCCAGCAGCCGCCGACACGAAGGTTCACCCCTCCACTTT.

This clonotype was counted between two and nine times. V gene TRBV9 combines with J gene TRBJ1-2; 8 nucleotides match TRBD1. This CDR3 comprises 12 residues. The junction had 5 bases not matched to a gene; V was cut back by 6 bases and J by 7 bases. Looked up from germline, CDR1 is SGDLS and CDR2 is YYNGEE. CDR3 nucleotides: TGTGCCAGCACCGGACAGGGTGGTGGCTACACCTTC. It yields the protein CASTGQGGGYTF.

This clonotype came up a few times. The chain employs TRBV6-2 or TRBV6-3 and TRBJ1-5; 9 bases line up with TRBD1. Losses at the gene ends were 6 bases for V and 1 base for J; bases not matched to a gene: 7. The CDR3 extends over 16 amino acids. The germline V gene has CDR1 MNHEY and CDR2 SVGEGT. CDR3 sequence reads: CASRYTGGGSNQPQHF. The CDR3 DNA sequence: TGTGCCAGCAGGTACACAGGGGGCGGCAGCAATCAGCCCCAGCATTTT.

The chain recombines TRBV5-6 with TRBJ2-1, with D possibly being TRBD1 (6 bases). The CDR3 runs to 14 residues. Germline V CDR1 and CDR2: SGHDT, YYEEEE. Trimming left V 3 bases short and J 4 bases short, with 11 bases between. The CDR3 here is CASSSGQIYNEQFF. The CDR3 nucleotides read TGTGCCAGCAGCTCGGGACAAATATACAATGAGCAGTTCTTC.

The rearrangement uses TRBV7-9 and TRBJ2-1; D possibly matches TRBD1 or TRBD2 (5 bases each). This CDR3 has 14 residues. V was shortened by 4 bases and J by 3 bases, with 10 bases between the two germline ends. CDR1 is SEHNR, CDR2 FQNEAQ, per germline (reference sequence). The CDR3 DNA is TGTGCCAGCAGCTCCCGGGACCGCTACAATGAGCAGTTCTTC. Protein sequence: CASSSRDRYNEQFF.

The rearrangement joins TRBV5-1 to TRBJ1-2, with 8 bases aligning to TRBD1. The germline V gene encodes CDR1 SGHRS and CDR2 YFSETQ. J was trimmed by 8 bases and V by 0 bases; bases with no gene match: 12. The CDR3 has 16 amino acids. DNA for the CDR3: TGCGCCAGCAGCTTGGGACACAGGGGGTTACTGTACGGCTACACCTTC. Encoded protein: CASSLGHRGLLYGYTF.

V gene TRBV12-3 or TRBV12-4 combines with J gene TRBJ2-7; 10 bases match TRBD2. The V and J ends lost 4 bases and 5 bases, in that order; junction bases with no gene match: 5. This CDR3 region has 14 residues. In DNA form, the CDR3 reads TGTGCCAGCAGTTCCCCTAGCGGGAGCCACGAGCAGTACTTC. It specifies CASSSPSGSHEQYF.

This clonotype showed up just a few times. This sequence joins TRBV2 and TRBJ2-7; D unresolved. Per the germline V gene, CDR1 is SNHLY and CDR2 is FYNNEI. Trimming removed 7 bases at V and 7 bases at J, with 11 bases between. This CDR3 spans 11 amino acids. The CDR3 here is CASMITEEQYF. The CDR3 bases are TGTGCCAGCATGATAACCGAAGAGCAGTACTTC.

This clonotype showed up just a few times. V usage is TRBV20-1 and J usage is TRBJ1-2, with 7 positions matching TRBD1. The CDR3 runs to 16 residues. From germline, CDR1 is DFQATT and CDR2 SNEGSKA (reference sequence). The junction had 14 bases not matched to a gene; V was cut back by 3 bases and J by 4 bases. Here the CDR3 reads CSASLGQTRFGYGYTF. CDR3 in DNA: TGCAGTGCTAGTTTGGGACAGACAAGGTTTGGCTATGGCTACACCTTC.

This clonotype was detected only a few times. The rearrangement joins TRBV27 to TRBJ2-1, with a tentative D call TRBD2 (6 bases). Germline V gene data show CDR1 as MNHEY and CDR2 as SMNVEV (reference sequence). V dropped 5 bases and J dropped 4 bases, with 15 bases sitting between them. The CDR3 is 15 residues long. DNA of the CDR3: TGTGCCAGCAGTGAGCCGGGACTTCCTTACAATGAGCAGTTCTTC. Translation: CASSEPGLPYNEQFF.

The CDR3 nucleotides read TGTGCCAGCAGGGGCCGCGGGCTTCAGGGGGGAGAGACCCAGTACTTC. It yields the protein CASRGRGLQGGETQYF. The rearrangement links TRBV12-3 or TRBV12-4 to TRBJ2-5; D perhaps matches TRBD1 (7 bases). CDR3 length equals 16 residues. The ends were cut back, 6 bases at V and 4 bases at J, with 21 bases in the middle.

The DNA for the CDR3 is TGTGCCAGCAGCTTCATTGGGGGCGTCGGGTACGAGCAGTACTTC. This sequence encodes CASSFIGGVGYEQYF. This chain joins TRBV5-6 and TRBJ2-7; a weak D match, TRBD1 (6 bases). V lost 2 bases and J 4 bases, leaving 16 bases between the germline ends. The CDR3 is 15 amino acids. Germline V gene lookup returns CDR1 SGHDT and CDR2 YYEEEE.

The chain uses TRBV28 and TRBJ2-3; 7 bases agree with TRBD1. The CDR3 has 15 amino acids. Germline loops: CDR1 MDHEN, CDR2 SYDVKM. Unmatched junction bases numbered 5, after V lost 3 bases and J lost 2 bases. Here the CDR3 DNA reads TGTGCCAGCAGTTTGAAGGGACAGATCACAGATACGCAGTATTTT. Its protein is CASSLKGQITDTQYF.

This clonotype was recorded a few times. The chain couples TRBV7-3 to TRBJ2-5; D remains ambiguous. There are 13 residues in the CDR3. Germline loops: CDR1 SGHTA, CDR2 FQGTGA. V was clipped by 1 base and J by 0 bases, with 3 bases between them. CDR3 sequence: CASSLINQETQYF. Written as DNA, the CDR3 is TGTGCCAGCAGCTTAATAAACCAAGAGACCCAGTACTTC.

The chain couples TRBV30 to TRBJ1-1, with D possibly TRBD1 on 5 matching bases. The germline CDR1 and CDR2 sequences are GTSNPN and SVGIG (reference sequence). V was shortened by 8 bases and J by 4 bases, with 11 bases between the two germline ends. CDR3 length: 11 amino acids. DNA for the CDR3: TGTGCCATGGGGGGGGGCACTGAAGCTTTCTTT. This translates into CAMGGGTEAFF.

The genes are TRBV20-1 and TRBJ2-7; 8 nucleotides match TRBD1. V lost 4 bases and J lost 5; bases outside the gene matches: 10. From germline, CDR1 is DFQATT and CDR2 SNEGSKA (reference sequence). The CDR3 spans 14 residues. The CDR3, as DNA: TGCAGTGCTAACTCGGACAGGGCATTCCACGAGCAGTACTTC. Translating gives CSANSDRAFHEQYF.

This clonotype was observed a single time. The chain carries TRBV27 and TRBJ2-7; 9 bases align to TRBD1. The CDR3 is 14 amino acids. The ends lost 6 bases at V and 5 bases at J; junction bases unmatched: 8. The germline CDR1 and CDR2 sequences are MNHEY and SMNVEV (reference sequence). CDR3 region: CASSPRTGGHEQYF. The CDR3 DNA is TGTGCCAGCAGCCCCCGAACAGGGGGCCACGAGCAGTACTTC.

This clonotype was recorded a few times. The chain combines TRBV6-6 with TRBJ2-2; D perhaps matches TRBD2 (5 bases). This CDR3 region has 13 residues. The germline gives CDR1 MNHNY, CDR2 SVGAGI (reference sequence). V lost 7 bases and J 5 bases, leaving 11 bases between the germline ends. Here the CDR3 reads CASTDSGTGELFF. Written as DNA, the CDR3 is TGTGCCAGCACTGACTCGGGGACCGGGGAGCTGTTTTTT.

This chain uses TRBV5-1 with TRBJ2-1, with D tentatively TRBD1 or TRBD2 (6 bases each). CDR1 is SGHRS, CDR2 YFSETQ, per germline. This CDR3 is built from 15 residues. V was trimmed by 2 bases and J by 4 bases, leaving 13 bases between them. CDR3 residues: CASSLGGGRYNEQFF. DNA of the CDR3: TGCGCCAGCAGCTTAGGGGGAGGACGATACAATGAGCAGTTCTTC.

In its sample, this clonotype was seen a few times. This chain links TRBV29-1 with TRBJ2-7; no definite D call. V dropped 7 bases and J dropped 4 bases, with 14 bases sitting between them. CDR1 SQVTM and CDR2 ANQGSEA come from the germline V gene. The CDR3 runs 12 residues. Here the CDR3 reads CSAGEQLYEQYF. The CDR3 bases are TGCAGCGCCGGTGAACAGTTGTACGAGCAGTACTTC.

The V and J genes are TRBV12-3 or TRBV12-4 and TRBJ1-2; D not certain. The ends were cut back, 8 bases at V and 9 bases at J, with 10 bases in the middle. This CDR3 region has 10 residues. CDR3 amino acids: CASGSPSYTF. The CDR3 nucleotides read TGTGCCAGCGGGAGTCCTAGCTACACCTTC.

V gene TRBV7-9 combines with J gene TRBJ1-2, with 11 bases identical to TRBD1. J lost 3 bases, V lost 5 bases, and 5 bases had no gene match. The CDR3 is made up of 15 amino acids. CDR1 and CDR2 from the germline V gene are SEHNR and FQNEAQ (reference sequence). CDR3 sequence (DNA): TGTGCCAGCAGCCCCTGGGACAGGGGGGACTATGGCTACACCTTC. Translated: CASSPWDRGDYGYTF.

The V gene is TRBV20-1, the J gene TRBJ1-2; D gene unclear. The ends were cut back, 3 bases at V and 1 base at J, with 9 bases in the middle. The CDR3 sequence is 13 residues long. From germline, CDR1 is DFQATT and CDR2 SNEGSKA (reference sequence). The DNA of the CDR3 is TGCAGTGCTAGTCAGTCTTATAACTATGGCTACACCTTC. Translation gives CSASQSYNYGYTF.

The chain recombines TRBV2 with TRBJ1-2; 12 bases match TRBD1. This CDR3 has 15 residues. Germline trimming cut 5 bases from V and 6 bases from J; bases unmatched to any gene: 7. CDR1 and CDR2 from the germline V gene are SNHLY and FYNNEI. CDR3 sequence: CASSFAGTGGDGYTF. The CDR3 coding sequence is TGTGCCAGCAGTTTTGCCGGGACAGGGGGCGATGGCTACACCTTC. The full variable domain, completed using reference TRBV2 and TRBJ1-2, is EPEVTQTPSHQVTQMGQEVILRCVPISNHLYFYWYRQILGQKVEFLVSFYNNEISEKSEIFDDQFSVERPDGSNFTLKIRSTKLEDSAMYFCASSFAGTGGDGYTFGSGTRLTVV.

The table lists this clonotype with a few counts. V and J are TRBV29-1 and TRBJ1-2; no firm D call. Trimming stripped 4 bases from V and 6 bases from J, with 9 bases between. The germline CDR1 and CDR2 sequences are SQVTM and ANQGSEA. The CDR3 contains 11 residues. The CDR3 DNA reads as TGCAGCGTTGCGGTGTCCCATGGCTACACCTTC. It is translated as CSVAVSHGYTF. Combining the CDR3 with reference TRBV29-1 and TRBJ1-2 gives the whole variable domain SAVISQKPSRDICQRGTSLTIQCQVDSQVTMMFWYRQQPGQSLTLIATANQGSEATYESGFVIDKFPISRPNLTFSTLTVSNMSPEDSSIYLCSVAVSHGYTFGSGTRLTVV.

This clonotype was picked up a small number of times. This chain links TRBV20-1 with TRBJ2-5, with TRBD2 matching over 9 bases. Germline CDR1 DFQATT, CDR2 SNEGSKA (reference sequence). This CDR3 has 17 residues. Trimming removed 6 bases from V and 4 bases from J; junction bases left unmatched: 18. The DNA of the CDR3 is TGCAGTGCCTCCCCGGGACTAGCAGTGGGGGGGAGAGAGACCCAGTACTTC. Protein sequence: CSASPGLAVGGRETQYF.

The chain joins TRBV27 to TRBJ2-1; perhaps TRBD2 as D (6 bases). Germline V CDR1 and CDR2: MNHEY, SMNVEV (reference sequence). CDR3 length equals 13 residues. V dropped 5 bases and J dropped 10 bases, with 15 bases sitting between them. The CDR3 nucleotides are TGTGCCAGCAGTCCGCGGGGCCTAAGGGAGCAGTTCTTC. Protein product: CASSPRGLREQFF.